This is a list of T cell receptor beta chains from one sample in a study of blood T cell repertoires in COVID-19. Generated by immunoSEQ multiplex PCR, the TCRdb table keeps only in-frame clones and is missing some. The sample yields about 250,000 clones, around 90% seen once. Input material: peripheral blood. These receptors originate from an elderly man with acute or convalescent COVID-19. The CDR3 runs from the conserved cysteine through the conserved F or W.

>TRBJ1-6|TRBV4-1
CASSQEVGRGPVSPLHF
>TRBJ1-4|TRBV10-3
CAISERSNEKLFF
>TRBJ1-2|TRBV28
CASSLDRGKTF
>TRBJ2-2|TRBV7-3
CASSFGTGSNTGELFF
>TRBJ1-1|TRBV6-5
CASRGQGSAFF
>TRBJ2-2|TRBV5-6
CASSPRTGGFTGELFF
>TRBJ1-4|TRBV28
CASSTHAEGNEKLFF
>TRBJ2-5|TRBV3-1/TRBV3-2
CASSQGRTSGGATETQYF
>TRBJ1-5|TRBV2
CASTGGGPLGGNQPQHF
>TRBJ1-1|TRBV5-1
CASSFGTEINTEAFF
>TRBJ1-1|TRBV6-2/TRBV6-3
CASSRTGPRTEAFF
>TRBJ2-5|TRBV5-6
CASSLVGDQETQYF
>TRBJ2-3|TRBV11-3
CASSLDGQNTDTQYF
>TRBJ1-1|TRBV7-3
CASRQGRNTEAFF
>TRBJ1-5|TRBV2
CASSIRDFPGQPQHF
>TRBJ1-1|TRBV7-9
CASSLAAGQGTEAFF
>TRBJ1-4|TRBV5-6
CASSLRQGSNYEKLFF
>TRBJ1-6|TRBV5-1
CASRQTENPNSPLHF
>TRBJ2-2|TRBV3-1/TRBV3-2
CASSLIEGELFF
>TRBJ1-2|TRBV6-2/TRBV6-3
CASSQDSIYYGYTF
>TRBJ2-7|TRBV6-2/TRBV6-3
CASSLTRYRDPAVYF
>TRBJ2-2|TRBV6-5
CASSYQGGTGELFF
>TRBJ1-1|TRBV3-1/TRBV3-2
CASSLAGIGEAFF
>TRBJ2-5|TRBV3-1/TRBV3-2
CASSHMAGGETQYF
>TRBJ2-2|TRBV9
CASSPPLGGNTGELFF
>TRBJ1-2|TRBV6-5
CASSYTGQGQGYTF
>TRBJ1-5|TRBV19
CASSPERGLSQPQHF
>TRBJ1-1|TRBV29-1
CSVSPGWAEAFF
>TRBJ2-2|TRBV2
CASRVQFTGELFF
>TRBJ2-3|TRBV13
CASTLRDRTYTDTQYF
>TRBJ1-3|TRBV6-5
CASSLTGALSGNTIYF
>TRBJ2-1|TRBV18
CASSLESTIGLHNEQFF
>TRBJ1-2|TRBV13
CASSLKLDGYTF
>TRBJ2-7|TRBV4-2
CASSQEVQGPSYEQYF
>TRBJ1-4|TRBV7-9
CASSQGEMSNEKLFF
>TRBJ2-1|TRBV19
CASSTASSGSRRGQFF
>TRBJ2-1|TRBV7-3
CASRRAGQGPNEQFF
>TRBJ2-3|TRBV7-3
CASSLSAGGTTDTQYF
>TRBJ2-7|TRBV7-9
CASSPTRITSPVTYEQYF
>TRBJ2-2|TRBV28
CASSRGQGYTGELFF
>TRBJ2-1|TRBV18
CASSPQGQGNEQFF
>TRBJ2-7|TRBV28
CASSSQTVSYEQYF
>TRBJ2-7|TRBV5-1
CASSFGTGAYEQYF
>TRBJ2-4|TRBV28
CASSLRQAKNIQYF
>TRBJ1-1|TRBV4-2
CASSQAQGRNTEAFF
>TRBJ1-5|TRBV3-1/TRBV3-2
CASSQGRSPNQPQHF
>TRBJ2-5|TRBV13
CASSLRTSGGAGETQYF
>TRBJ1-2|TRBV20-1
CSAHRGWSYTF
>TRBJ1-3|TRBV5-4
CASSLGSRTGFGNTIYF
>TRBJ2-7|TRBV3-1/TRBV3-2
CASRGAYEQYF
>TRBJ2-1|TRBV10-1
CASSETYSSDEQFF
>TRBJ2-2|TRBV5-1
CASSPGGPSTGELFF